One sample yielded the 8 T cell receptor beta chains listed below, sequenced in a study of naive and memory T cell subsets. Two oligonucleotides, mixed equimolar, formed the beta constant-region primer covering TRBC1 and TRBC2. TCRdb re-called the UMI-ligation and nested PCR reads through MiXCR, storing one row per CDR3 protein. The profile shows approximately 82,000 distinct CDR3 sequences, over 7% of them singletons. Sequenced: central memory CD4+ T cells from blood. The origin of the receptors is a human donor in good health.

This clonotype was detected only a few times. The chain uses TRBV28 and TRBJ1-4; D remains ambiguous. The germline V and J ends were trimmed by 6 bases and 8 bases, with 13 bases remaining between them. The CDR3 consists of 13 residues. CDR1 MDHEN and CDR2 SYDVKM come from the germline V gene. Written as DNA, the CDR3 is TGTGCCAGCAGCCTTACGCTCGGAGAAAAACTGTTTTTT. Translating it yields CASSLTLGEKLFF. The full variable domain, in which reference TRBV28 and TRBJ1-4 provide the parts outside the CDR3, is DVKVTQSSRYLVKRTGEKVFLECVQDMDHENMFWYRQDPGLGLRLIYFSYDVKMKEKGDIPEGYSVSREKKERFSLILESASTNQTSMYLCASSLTLGEKLFFGSGTQLSVL.

The chain couples TRBV7-2 to TRBJ2-1, with 8 bases that match TRBD2. Trimming removed 1 base from V and 7 bases from J; junction bases left unmatched: 12. CDR3 length: 17 residues. From germline, CDR1 is SGHTA and CDR2 FQGNSA. CDR3 DNA: TGTGCCAGCAGCTTAGGGATCTGGCGGGGGGCCGGAAATGAGCAGTTCTTC. Its protein is CASSLGIWRGAGNEQFF. The full variable domain, rest sourced from reference TRBV7-2 and TRBJ2-1, is GAGVSQSPSNKVTEKGKDVELRCDPISGHTALYWYRQSLGQGLEFLIYFQGNSAPDKSGLPSDRFSAERTGGSVSTLTIQRTQQEDSAVYLCASSLGIWRGAGNEQFFGPGTRLTVL.

In this sample, this clonotype turned up many times. This rearrangement joins TRBV7-3 to TRBJ2-1; 12 bases are shared with TRBD2. The V gene end was trimmed by 4 bases and the J gene end by 4 bases; junction bases not matched to a gene: 2. Germline CDR1 is SGHTA and CDR2 is FQGTGA. The CDR3 totals 15 residues. The CDR3 DNA sequence: TGTGCCAGCAGCTCTAGCGGGGGGGGTTACAATGAGCAGTTCTTC. It yields the protein CASSSSGGGYNEQFF.

This clonotype was seen repeatedly, ten times or more. The CDR3 DNA is TGTGCCAGCAGCCAACTCACTGAAGCTTTCTTT. Translating it yields CASSQLTEAFF. V usage is TRBV3-1 and J usage is TRBJ1-1; D unclear. The germline gives CDR1 LGHDT, CDR2 YNNKEL (reference sequence). Trimming stripped 2 bases from V and 4 bases from J, with 2 bases between. There are 11 residues in the CDR3.

This clonotype has a count of ten or more. The rearrangement joins TRBV28 to TRBJ1-5; D is possibly TRBD1 (5 bases). This CDR3 has 16 residues. CDR1 is MDHEN, CDR2 SYDVKM, per germline. Trimming left V 6 bases short and J 6 bases short, with 21 bases between. CDR3 region: CASSLGRRPGGQPQHF. CDR3 coding DNA: TGTGCCAGCAGCCTTGGACGCAGGCCCGGGGGTCAGCCCCAGCATTTT.

This clonotype was counted ten times or more. The gene calls are TRBV5-1 and TRBJ1-4, with 7 positions matching TRBD1. The J segment lost 4 bases and the V segment lost 4 bases, leaving 4 bases of the junction unmatched. The CDR3 spans 14 residues. CDR1 and CDR2 (germline): SGHRS, YFSETQ. The CDR3 DNA reads TGCGCCAGCAGCCGGGACAGACTTAATGAAAAACTGTTTTTT. Its protein is CASSRDRLNEKLFF.

This clonotype was recorded many times. This sequence joins TRBV4-1 and TRBJ1-2; no firm D call. The V gene lost 1 base and the J gene lost 4 bases, with 13 bases spanning the gap. Germline assignment: CDR1 MGHRA and CDR2 YSYEKL. This CDR3 region has 15 residues. The CDR3 is CASSQVQEDLYGYTF. In DNA, the CDR3 is TGCGCCAGCAGCCAAGTTCAGGAGGACCTCTATGGCTACACCTTC.

This clonotype was seen ten or more times. The chain has TRBV19 and TRBJ1-2; the D is unclear. The V end lost 0 bases, the J end lost 4 bases, and 12 bases lay between the germline ends. The CDR3 is 15 residues long. Per germline, CDR1 LNHDA and CDR2 SQIVND (reference sequence). The CDR3 loop is CASSIDGSFGYGYTF. CDR3 bases: TGTGCCAGTAGTATAGATGGGTCATTTGGCTATGGCTACACCTTC.